These T cell receptor beta chains were read from a single sample in a study of regulatory T cells in long-lasting Graves disease. TCRdb re-called the multiplex PCR reads through MiXCR, storing one row per CDR3 protein. The sample records about 430,000 distinct CDR3 sequences, roughly a fifth being singletons. The input for sequencing was peripheral blood mononuclear cells (PBMCs), taken when the disease was refractory, from a patient treated with antithyroid drugs. The origin of the receptors is a female donor with Graves disease. Both conserved end residues are part of each CDR3. Fields, in order: D gene, V gene, J gene, clone size, CDR3 DNA, CDR3 protein. A D gene is named only where the DNA matches it firmly. Clone sizes are given selectively: once, few, many, or a class where the clone is expanded.

.	TRBV6-1	TRBJ1-4	many	TGTGCCAGCAGTCCCGAAACCCCCACAAGTGAAAAACTGTTTTTT	CASSPETPTSEKLFF
TRBD2	TRBV3-1	TRBJ2-2	.	TGTGCCAGCAGCCATTCAGGACTAGCGGGAGGGCTCACCGGGGAGCTGTTTTTT	CASSHSGLAGGLTGELFF
TRBD1	TRBV28	TRBJ1-5	many	TGTGCCAGCAGTTTGGGACAGGGTCGCAATCAGCCCCAGCATTTT	CASSLGQGRNQPQHF
.	TRBV20-1	TRBJ2-5	few	TGCAGTGCCGAGCCCTTACAGGGTACCCTGGGGGAGACCCAGTACTTC	CSAEPLQGTLGETQYF
TRBD1	TRBV4-1	TRBJ2-5	few	TGCGCCAGCAGCCACGAGGACAGGGGATGGGAGACCCAGTACTTC	CASSHEDRGWETQYF
TRBD1	TRBV25-1	TRBJ1-5	many	TGTGCCAGCAGCGCGGGGACAGGTTCTTCTAGCAATCAGCCCCAGCATTTT	CASSAGTGSSSNQPQHF
TRBD2	TRBV7-3	TRBJ2-2	many	TGTGCCAGCAGCTCCCGGACTAGCGGGAAAAGTGGGGAGCTGTTTTTT	CASSSRTSGKSGELFF
TRBD2	TRBV7-9	TRBJ2-5	.	TGTGCCAGCAGCTTAGTAGTGGGAGGGCCTTCAGAGACCCAGTACTTC	CASSLVVGGPSETQYF
.	TRBV28	TRBJ1-1	many	TGTGCCAGCAGTTTAAGTACGAACACTGAAGCTTTCTTT	CASSLSTNTEAFF
.	TRBV28	TRBJ1-5	many	TGTGCCAGCAGTTTCCAAGATCAGCCCCAGCATTTT	CASSFQDQPQHF
.	TRBV20-1	TRBJ1-4	.	TGCAGTGCTACAACCCAGGACTCTCAATATTATGAAAAACTGTTTTTT	CSATTQDSQYYEKLFF
.	TRBV4-2	TRBJ2-4	.	TGTGCCAGCAGCCAAGACAGGGCCTTAGCCAAAAACATTCAGTACTTC	CASSQDRALAKNIQYF
.	TRBV12-3/TRBV12-4	TRBJ1-1	many	TGTGCCAGCAGCCAACAGATTAACACTGAAGCTTTCTTT	CASSQQINTEAFF
.	TRBV6-2/TRBV6-3	TRBJ1-2	.	TGTGCCAGCAGCTCCTCTGGGCCCACTGGGGGCTATGGCTACACCTTC	CASSSSGPTGGYGYTF
TRBD2	TRBV28	TRBJ2-1	few	TGTGCCAGCAGTTCAGGGACTAGCGGGATTTTTTACAATGAGCAGTTCTTC	CASSSGTSGIFYNEQFF
TRBD2	TRBV3-1	TRBJ2-7	.	TGTGCCAGCAGCCAAGACGCCGGGACTAGCGGCCCTTCGAGCTTC	CASSQDAGTSGPSSF
.	TRBV6-1	TRBJ2-7	many	TGTGCCAGCAGGAGGGAGGAGCGGACGGGGACCTACGAGCAGTACTTC	CASRREERTGTYEQYF
.	TRBV3-1	TRBJ2-2	once	TGTGCCAGCAGCCACGTCGGAACCGGGGAGCTGTTTTTT	CASSHVGTGELFF
.	TRBV12-3/TRBV12-4	TRBJ1-4	.	TGTGCCAGCAGTCTGGGGCTGGGGGCTGAAAAACTGTTTTTT	CASSLGLGAEKLFF
.	TRBV5-1	TRBJ2-5	few	TGCGCCAGCAGCTGGGACCGGCCCGAAGAGGGGGACCAGTACTTC	CASSWDRPEEGDQYF
TRBD2	TRBV28	TRBJ2-6	few	TGTGCCAGCAGCACCTGGACTAGCGGGAGCTCTGGGGCCAACGTCCTGACTTTC	CASSTWTSGSSGANVLTF
TRBD1	TRBV24-1	TRBJ1-5	.	TGTGCCACCAGTGATTCCGCTCGACAGGGCGTTCAGCATTTT	CATSDSARQGVQHF
.	TRBV28	TRBJ2-2	many	TGTGCCAGCAGTCCCTGGGGCAGGCGTACCGGGGAGCTGTTTTTT	CASSPWGRRTGELFF
TRBD2	TRBV20-1	TRBJ2-2	.	TGCAGTGCAAGAAGCGGGAGCACCGGGGAGCTGTTTTTT	CSARSGSTGELFF
TRBD1	TRBV28	TRBJ1-5	.	TGTGCCAGCAGTACACAGGGGGCAGGTGCGAGCAATCAGCCCCAGCATTTT	CASSTQGAGASNQPQHF
TRBD2	TRBV11-2	TRBJ2-3	few	TGTGCCAGCAGCCTAGGAGGACTAGCTGGGCAGTATTTT	CASSLGGLAGQYF
.	TRBV28	TRBJ2-1	.	TGTGCCAGCAGTTCGTTCGACTCCCGTAATTACAATGAGCAGTTCTTC	CASSSFDSRNYNEQFF
.	TRBV4-1	TRBJ1-2	.	TGCGCCAGCAGCGGGATAGGGGGGTATGGCTACACCTTC	CASSGIGGYGYTF
TRBD1	TRBV12-3/TRBV12-4	TRBJ2-7	.	TGTGCCAGCAGTTCGGGACAGATGAGCTCCTACGAGCAGTACTTC	CASSSGQMSSYEQYF
.	TRBV20-1	TRBJ1-2	few	TGCAGTGCTAGAGATCAAGCGGGGGCCAGGGGCTACACCTTC	CSARDQAGARGYTF
.	TRBV12-5	TRBJ2-3	few	TGTGCTAGTGGTCCCGATGGGGGCACAGATACGCAGTATTTT	CASGPDGGTDTQYF
TRBD2	TRBV2	TRBJ2-2	many	TGTGCCAGCAGGGGGACTAGCGCGAACACCGGGGAGCTGTTTTTT	CASRGTSANTGELFF
TRBD1	TRBV14	TRBJ2-5	many	TGTGCCAGCAGCCAAGATCCGGTAGGGGGCGGAGAGACCCAGTACTTC	CASSQDPVGGGETQYF
.	TRBV18	TRBJ1-3	.	TGTGCCAGCTCACCACTGGGTTACACCATATATTTT	CASSPLGYTIYF
.	TRBV20-1	TRBJ1-4	many	TGCAGTGCGACCCTTCTCAGGGATGGGGGGATCTCAACTAATGAAAAACTGTTTTTT	CSATLLRDGGISTNEKLFF
.	TRBV28	TRBJ2-2	many	TGTGCCAGCAGTCCCGCCGCCACCGGGGAGCTGTTTTTT	CASSPAATGELFF
TRBD1	TRBV4-2	TRBJ1-4	.	TGTGCCAGCAGTAGACAGGGGGATGAAAAACTGTTTTTT	CASSRQGDEKLFF